This T cell receptor beta chain was recorded in a study of beta chain features in type 1 diabetes. Study findings and constraints: Moderately but significantly shorter TCRB CDR3s were found in Type 1 diabetes patients in all four CD4+ subsets.

As for this clone: What it binds is not known.

The study reverse transcribed the entire isolated RNA, so it sequenced expressed TCRB transcripts. Profiled with immunoSEQ multiplex PCR; TCRdb holds only in-frame clones, not every one. The sample lists 310,000 or so clones; 15% were seen once. Trimming removed 2 bases at V and 4 bases at J, with 8 bases between. This CDR3 is 13 amino acids long. Germline V lookup: CDR1 KGHSH, CDR2 LQKENI. What was sequenced was naive CD4+ T cells from blood. The TCR was taken from a man younger than 30 with type 1 diabetes. The chain joins TRBV18 to TRBJ1-1; no firm D call. CDR3 protein: CASSPVVFTEAFF. CDR3 bases: TGTGCCAGCTCACCAGTTGTATTCACTGAAGCTTTCTTT. Combining the CDR3 with reference TRBV18 and TRBJ1-1 gives the whole variable domain NAGVMQNPRHLVRRRGQEARLRCSPMKGHSHVYWYRQLPEEGLKFMVYLQKENIIDESGMPKERFSAEFPKEGPSILRIQQVVRGDSAAYFCASSPVVFTEAFFGQGTRLTVV.